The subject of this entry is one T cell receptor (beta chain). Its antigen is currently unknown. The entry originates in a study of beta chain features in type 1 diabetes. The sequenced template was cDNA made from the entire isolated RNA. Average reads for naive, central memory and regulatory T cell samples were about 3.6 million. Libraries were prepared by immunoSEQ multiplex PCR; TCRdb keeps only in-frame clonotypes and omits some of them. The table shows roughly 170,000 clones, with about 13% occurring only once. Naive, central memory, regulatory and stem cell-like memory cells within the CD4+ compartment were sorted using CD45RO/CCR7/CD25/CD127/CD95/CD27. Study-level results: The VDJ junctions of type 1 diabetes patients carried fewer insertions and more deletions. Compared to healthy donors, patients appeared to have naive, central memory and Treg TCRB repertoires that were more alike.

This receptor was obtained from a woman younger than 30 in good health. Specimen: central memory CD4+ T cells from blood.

The CDR3: CASSSGRRNYEQYF. The CDR3 DNA reads as TGCGCCAGCAGCTCGGGCAGGAGGAATTACGAGCAGTACTTC. The genes are TRBV5-1 and TRBJ2-7; perhaps TRBD2 as D (5 bases). With 3 bases removed from V and 4 bases from J, the gap between germline ends came to 14 bases. The CDR3 sequence is 14 residues long. Germline CDR1 reads SGHRS; CDR2 reads YFSETQ. The full variable domain, with the rest looked up from reference TRBV5-1 and TRBJ2-7, is KAGVTQTPRYLIKTRGQQVTLSCSPISGHRSVSWYQQTPGQGLQFLFEYFSETQRNKGNFPGRFSGRQFSNSRSEMNVSTLELGDSALYLCASSSGRRNYEQYFGPGTRLTVT.